This T cell receptor beta chain was sequenced during a study of OX40 agonist ivuxolimab in advanced cancers. Study-level results: At doses 0.1 to 3.0 mg/kg, CD4+ and CD8+ clones expanded. Partial responders dosed at 0.1-3.0 mg/kg displayed clonal expansion ranking among the lowest.

Clones were read by immunoSEQ multiplex PCR, and TCRdb kept only the in-frame ones, dropping some. Among tens of thousands of clones listed, about 90% were seen once. Trimming removed 8 bases at V and 2 bases at J, with 13 bases between. This CDR3 is built from 14 residues. Germline V CDR1 and CDR2: MDHEN, SYDVKM. In its sample, this clone was seen once. The antigen is not known. This sequence was found in an adult with an advanced solid tumor such as melanoma, head and neck, liver or kidney cancer. The chain links TRBV28 to TRBJ1-3; maybe TRBD1 (6 bases). Source: CD4+ or CD8+ T cells sorted from blood, taken in a trial of the OX40 agonist ivuxolimab. The CDR3 sequence: CASVSGTTGNTIYF. The CDR3 nucleotides read TGTGCCAGCGTATCCGGGACAACTGGAAACACCATATATTTT.